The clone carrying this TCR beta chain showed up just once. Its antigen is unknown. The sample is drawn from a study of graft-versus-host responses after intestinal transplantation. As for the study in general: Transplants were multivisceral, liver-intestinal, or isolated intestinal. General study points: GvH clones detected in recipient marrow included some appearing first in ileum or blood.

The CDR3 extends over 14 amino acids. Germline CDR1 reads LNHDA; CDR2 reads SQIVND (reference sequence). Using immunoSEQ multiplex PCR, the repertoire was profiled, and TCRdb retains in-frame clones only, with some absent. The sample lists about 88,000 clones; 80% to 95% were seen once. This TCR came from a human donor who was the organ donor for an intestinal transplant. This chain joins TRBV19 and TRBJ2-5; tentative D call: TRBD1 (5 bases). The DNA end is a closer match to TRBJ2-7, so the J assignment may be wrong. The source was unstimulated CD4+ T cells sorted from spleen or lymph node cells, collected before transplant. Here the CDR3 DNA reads TGTGCCAGTAGTACCTCAGGGATATCCTACGAGCAGTACTTC. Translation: CASSTSGISYEQYF.